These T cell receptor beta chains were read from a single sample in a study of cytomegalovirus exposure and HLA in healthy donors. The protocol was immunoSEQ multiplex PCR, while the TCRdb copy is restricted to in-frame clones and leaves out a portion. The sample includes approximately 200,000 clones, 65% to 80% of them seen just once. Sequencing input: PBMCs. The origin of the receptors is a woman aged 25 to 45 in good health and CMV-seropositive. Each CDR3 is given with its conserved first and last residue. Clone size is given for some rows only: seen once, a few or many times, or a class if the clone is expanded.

CDR3aa: CASTPQETHNYEQYF
j_gene: TRBJ2-7
v_gene: TRBV10-2
abundance: -

CDR3aa: CASSLGGGGPTDTQYF
j_gene: TRBJ2-3
v_gene: TRBV5-4
abundance: -

CDR3aa: CASSPQGWETQYF
j_gene: TRBJ2-5
v_gene: TRBV6-5
abundance: -

CDR3aa: CASGGDAYNEQFF
j_gene: TRBJ2-1
v_gene: TRBV6-6
abundance: -

CDR3aa: CASGVGLGPDTQYF
j_gene: TRBJ2-3
v_gene: TRBV12-5
abundance: few

CDR3aa: CASRPGQEYGYTF
j_gene: TRBJ1-2
v_gene: TRBV10-2
abundance: -

CDR3aa: CASRPRAAEAFF
j_gene: TRBJ1-1
v_gene: TRBV6-5
abundance: -

CDR3aa: CASSQRGGLEKLFF
j_gene: TRBJ1-4
v_gene: TRBV4-3
abundance: -

CDR3aa: CASSERSRVHEQYF
j_gene: TRBJ2-7
v_gene: TRBV6-1
abundance: -

CDR3aa: CASSHTGTAGANVLTF
j_gene: TRBJ2-6
v_gene: TRBV7-2
abundance: -

CDR3aa: CASSYSIGWDEQYF
j_gene: TRBJ2-7
v_gene: TRBV6-6
abundance: once

CDR3aa: CATSRMGAQRTYEQYF
j_gene: TRBJ2-7
v_gene: TRBV15
abundance: -

CDR3aa: CATGTGGNSPLHF
j_gene: TRBJ1-6
v_gene: TRBV19
abundance: once

CDR3aa: CASQTSGGAGGTDTQYF
j_gene: TRBJ2-3
v_gene: TRBV10-3
abundance: few

CDR3aa: CASKNFSEVFGYTF
j_gene: TRBJ1-2
v_gene: TRBV6-5
abundance: few

CDR3aa: CASSSIQGGNSPLHF
j_gene: TRBJ1-6
v_gene: TRBV13
abundance: -

CDR3aa: CASAGLAGGWNQETQYF
j_gene: TRBJ2-5
v_gene: TRBV5-6
abundance: few

CDR3aa: CASSTLAGGINEQFF
j_gene: TRBJ2-1
v_gene: TRBV5-5
abundance: -

CDR3aa: CASSAKGQGAGFGNTIYF
j_gene: TRBJ1-3
v_gene: TRBV11-2
abundance: -

CDR3aa: CSASGTLEQFF
j_gene: TRBJ2-1
v_gene: TRBV20-1
abundance: -

CDR3aa: CSVSRTGRYEQYF
j_gene: TRBJ2-7
v_gene: TRBV29-1
abundance: -

CDR3aa: CASSVVVGQGETQYF
j_gene: TRBJ2-5
v_gene: TRBV9
abundance: -

CDR3aa: CASSVTGNTEAFF
j_gene: TRBJ1-1
v_gene: TRBV9
abundance: -

CDR3aa: CAWADRGPYEQYF
j_gene: TRBJ2-7
v_gene: TRBV30
abundance: -

CDR3aa: CASSLGGANYGYTF
j_gene: TRBJ1-2
v_gene: TRBV11-2
abundance: -

CDR3aa: CASNRGHLYEQYF
j_gene: TRBJ2-7
v_gene: TRBV6-5
abundance: few

CDR3aa: CASSLRGDWYTF
j_gene: TRBJ1-2
v_gene: TRBV27
abundance: few

CDR3aa: CASSVGQGAQPQHF
j_gene: TRBJ1-5
v_gene: TRBV2
abundance: -

CDR3aa: CASSQDLARTTRYGYTF
j_gene: TRBJ1-2
v_gene: TRBV4-1
abundance: -

CDR3aa: CASSLVGGLYNEQFF
j_gene: TRBJ2-1
v_gene: TRBV11-2
abundance: -

CDR3aa: CASSSGTGRYF
j_gene: TRBJ2-7
v_gene: TRBV6-5
abundance: once

CDR3aa: CASSLASGDGYTF
j_gene: TRBJ1-2
v_gene: TRBV5-1
abundance: -

CDR3aa: CAISEYSGGINYNEQFF
j_gene: TRBJ2-1
v_gene: TRBV10-3
abundance: once

CDR3aa: CASSHRTGDSFLGQPQHF
j_gene: TRBJ1-5
v_gene: TRBV7-9
abundance: -

CDR3aa: CASSSRLSSYEQYF
j_gene: TRBJ2-7
v_gene: TRBV5-6
abundance: -

CDR3aa: CASSQEGLDTYEQYF
j_gene: TRBJ2-7
v_gene: TRBV4-1
abundance: -

CDR3aa: CASSLGPGQEFSGANVLTF
j_gene: TRBJ2-6
v_gene: TRBV5-4
abundance: once

CDR3aa: CASSRVRDSYMNTEAFF
j_gene: TRBJ1-1
v_gene: TRBV7-8
abundance: -

CDR3aa: CASGRQGAWGYTF
j_gene: TRBJ1-2
v_gene: TRBV6-5
abundance: -

CDR3aa: CASRYTSASTDTQYF
j_gene: TRBJ2-3
v_gene: TRBV5-1
abundance: -

CDR3aa: CASSGVGGTDTQYF
j_gene: TRBJ2-3
v_gene: TRBV10-2
abundance: -

CDR3aa: CASSLVGQGVEQYF
j_gene: TRBJ2-7
v_gene: TRBV11-2
abundance: -

CDR3aa: CASSLRPWGGTGELFF
j_gene: TRBJ2-2
v_gene: TRBV27
abundance: -

CDR3aa: CASSQSGVGETQYF
j_gene: TRBJ2-5
v_gene: TRBV4-1
abundance: -

CDR3aa: CASSAFLGREGFQETQYF
j_gene: TRBJ2-5
v_gene: TRBV9
abundance: once

CDR3aa: CAISTGAGTYQPQHF
j_gene: TRBJ1-5
v_gene: TRBV10-3
abundance: -

CDR3aa: CASSRLIMGQGYYEQYF
j_gene: TRBJ2-7
v_gene: TRBV7-9
abundance: -

CDR3aa: CASSSALGQSSEQYF
j_gene: TRBJ2-7
v_gene: TRBV11-3
abundance: -

CDR3aa: CAGGDRVGTEAFF
j_gene: TRBJ1-1
v_gene: TRBV7-9
abundance: -

CDR3aa: CASSQTGTGHYEQYF
j_gene: TRBJ2-7
v_gene: TRBV4-1
abundance: -

CDR3aa: CAATKEPQETQYF
j_gene: TRBJ2-5
v_gene: TRBV6-1
abundance: -

CDR3aa: CASSFGRGQNEQYF
j_gene: TRBJ2-7
v_gene: TRBV11-2
abundance: -

CDR3aa: CASSPGSHNQPQHF
j_gene: TRBJ1-5
v_gene: TRBV27
abundance: -

CDR3aa: CASTAGGVYNEQFF
j_gene: TRBJ2-1
v_gene: TRBV19
abundance: once